Each of the 20 T cell receptor beta chains below was sequenced from the same sample in a study of OX40 agonist ivuxolimab in advanced cancers. Measured with immunoSEQ multiplex PCR; TCRdb has only the in-frame clones, and not every one. The data show 9,500 to 12,000 clones, with 77% seen just once and around 34% held by the top ten. Specimen: CD4+ or CD8+ T cells sorted from blood, collected in a trial of the OX40 agonist ivuxolimab. These receptors were obtained from an adult with an advanced solid tumor such as melanoma, head and neck, liver or kidney cancer.

V usage is TRBV7-8 and J usage is TRBJ1-5; D might be TRBD1 (5 bases). Germline V gene lookup returns CDR1 SGHVS and CDR2 FQNEAQ. The ends were cut back, 1 base at V and 3 bases at J, with 7 bases in the middle. The CDR3 consists of 14 residues. CDR3: CASSLGRDNQPQHF. CDR3 DNA: TGTGCCAGCAGCTTAGGCAGGGACAATCAGCCCCAGCATTTT.

The gene calls are TRBV7-9 and TRBJ1-2; 7 nucleotides line up with TRBD1. The germline V gene encodes CDR1 SEHNR and CDR2 FQNEAQ (reference sequence). The CDR3 sequence is 14 residues long. Trimming removed 5 bases from V and 3 bases from J; junction bases left unmatched: 6. The CDR3 region has the DNA TGTGCCAGCAGCCCAGGGACAGTCTACTATGGCTACACCTTC. As protein: CASSPGTVYYGYTF. Variable domain in full (rest from reference TRBV7-9 and TRBJ1-2): DTGVSQNPRHKITKRGQNVTFRCDPISEHNRLYWYRQTLGQGPEFLTYFQNEAQLEKSRLLSDRFSAERPKGSFSTLEIQRTEQGDSAMYLCASSPGTVYYGYTFGSGTRLTVV.

In this sample, this clone turned up many times. The chain employs TRBV28 and TRBJ2-2; 9 nucleotides match TRBD1. Trimming removed 6 bases from V and 1 base from J; junction bases left unmatched: 9. CDR1 and CDR2 from the germline V gene are MDHEN and SYDVKM. The CDR3 consists of 17 residues. CDR3 residues: CASSVQGALQNTGELFF. In DNA form, the CDR3 reads TGTGCCAGCAGCGTACAGGGGGCCCTTCAGAACACCGGGGAGCTGTTTTTT.

The rearrangement joins TRBV6-6 to TRBJ2-1; the D gene is possibly TRBD2 (5 bases). The germline gives CDR1 MNHNY, CDR2 SVGAGI (reference sequence). The germline V and J ends were trimmed by 0 bases and 4 bases, with 7 bases remaining between them. CDR3 length equals 14 residues. CDR3 DNA sequence: TGTGCCAGCAGTTACTCGACTAATTACAATGAGCAGTTCTTC. Its translation is CASSYSTNYNEQFF.

By frequency in the sample, this clone is medium-sized. The V and J genes are TRBV2 and TRBJ1-5; D unresolved. This CDR3 is built from 12 residues. V was clipped by 3 bases and J by 5 bases, with 5 bases between them. In germline, CDR1 is SNHLY, CDR2 FYNNEI. The CDR3 reads CASSEGYQPQHF. The DNA for the CDR3 is TGTGCCAGCAGTGAGGGTTATCAGCCCCAGCATTTT.

Here the CDR3 reads CASSSSRTSGRWYNEQFF. The CDR3 bases are TGTGCCAGCAGCTCGAGCCGGACTAGCGGGAGGTGGTACAATGAGCAGTTCTTC. The V and J genes are TRBV7-2 and TRBJ2-1; 14 bases map to TRBD2. The CDR3 extends over 18 amino acids. The germline CDR1 and CDR2 sequences are SGHTA and FQGNSA. The V segment lost 4 bases and the J segment 4 bases; nucleotides outside the gene matches: 9.

This chain links TRBV6-1 with TRBJ1-2; D possibly corresponds to TRBD1 (6 bases). The CDR3 consists of 15 residues. Trimming pared 5 bases from V and 4 bases from J, leaving 17 bases between. From germline, CDR1 is MNHNS and CDR2 SASEGT. In DNA form, the CDR3 reads TGTGCCAGCAGTCTAGGACCCGACAGGCCCTATGGCTACACCTTC. This sequence encodes CASSLGPDRPYGYTF.

The chain links TRBV11-2 to TRBJ2-1, with 14 bases identical to TRBD2. V lost 5 bases and J lost 4; bases outside the gene matches: 7. The CDR3 spans 17 residues. Germline V gene data show CDR1 as SGHAT and CDR2 as FQNNGV. CDR3 DNA: TGTGCCAGCAGCCCGGGACTAGCGGGGGCTTTTTACAATGAGCAGTTCTTC. Residues: CASSPGLAGAFYNEQFF.

This chain connects TRBV18 to TRBJ2-7, with D perhaps TRBD1 (7 bases). Germline V gives CDR1 KGHSH, CDR2 LQKENI. Trimming shortened V by 0 bases and J by 2 bases, and 11 bases separated the two germline ends. The CDR3 runs to 15 residues. CDR3 in amino acids: CASSPPAGQPYEQYF. CDR3 nucleotide sequence: TGTGCCAGCTCACCACCGGCGGGACAGCCCTACGAGCAGTACTTC.

This clone was observed a handful of times. The DNA of the CDR3 is TGTGCCAGCAGAAGGGTGTGGAACACTGAAGCTTTCTTT. This codes for CASRRVWNTEAFF. The V and J genes are TRBV27 and TRBJ1-1; D remains ambiguous. Germline assignment: CDR1 MNHEY and CDR2 SMNVEV (reference sequence). The CDR3 spans 13 residues. Trimming pared 6 bases from V and 1 base from J, leaving 9 bases between.

This clone was counted only a few times. The chain carries TRBV9 and TRBJ1-1; D gene uncertain. Trimming pared 0 bases from V and 4 bases from J, leaving 7 bases between. The germline V gene encodes CDR1 SGDLS and CDR2 YYNGEE. CDR3 length equals 13 residues. The CDR3 here is CASSVALSTEAFF. The CDR3 DNA sequence: TGTGCCAGCAGCGTAGCTCTCAGCACTGAAGCTTTCTTT.

This clone was picked up a small number of times. The chain combines TRBV21-1 with TRBJ1-4; the table's D call, TRBD1, was not checked against the DNA. TRBV21-1 is flagged as a pseudogene. The CDR3 has 15 amino acids. The CDR3 DNA reads as TGTGCCAGCCCCAAGAAAGAGGGGGCGCAAGGAAAACTGTTTTTT. The encoded protein is CASPKKEGAQGKLFF.

This clone was detected only once. The rearrangement links TRBV2 to TRBJ1-5, with no clear D. The germline V and J ends were trimmed by 10 bases and 5 bases, with 18 bases remaining between them. Germline assignment: CDR1 SNHLY and CDR2 FYNNEI. The CDR3 totals 14 residues. The CDR3 coding sequence is TGTGCCACTACCCGAGGAGGTTCGGATCAGCCCCAGCATTTT. The encoded protein is CATTRGGSDQPQHF.

This chain links TRBV5-6 with TRBJ2-5, with D hard to call. The CDR3 is made up of 15 amino acids. CDR1 and CDR2 from the germline V gene are SGHDT and YYEEEE. V lost 4 bases and J 1 base, leaving 14 bases between the germline ends. The CDR3: CASSALGDGQETQYF. The CDR3 DNA reads as TGTGCCAGCAGCGCGTTAGGAGACGGCCAAGAGACCCAGTACTTC.

The chain recombines TRBV7-2 with TRBJ2-1; 7 bases fit TRBD2. Germline V CDR1 and CDR2: SGHTA, FQGNSA. V lost 4 bases, J lost 7 bases, and 13 bases stayed unmatched. The CDR3 is 16 residues long. The CDR3 spells CASSSLGAGVPNEQFF. CDR3 DNA: TGTGCCAGCAGCTCCCTAGGGGCGGGAGTTCCGAATGAGCAGTTCTTC.

J is TRBJ2-7 and V is TRBV7-3; 8 bases agree with TRBD2. V lost 5 bases to trimming and J lost 3 bases; unmatched junction nucleotides: 9. Germline V gene lookup returns CDR1 SGHTA and CDR2 FQGTGA. This CDR3 is 15 amino acids long. CDR3 in DNA: TGTGCCAGCAGCGCTCGTAGCGGGGCAGACTACGAGCAGTACTTC. As protein: CASSARSGADYEQYF.

The V and J genes are TRBV19 and TRBJ1-5; TRBD1 aligns across 10 bases. CDR1 is LNHDA, CDR2 SQIVND, per germline (reference sequence). V lost 4 bases to trimming and J lost 6 bases; unmatched junction nucleotides: 6. The CDR3 sequence is 15 residues long. Here the CDR3 reads CASSREDRGVQPQHF. The CDR3 DNA is TGTGCCAGTAGTAGAGAGGACAGGGGGGTTCAGCCCCAGCATTTT. The variable domain in full, completed from reference TRBV19 and TRBJ1-5, reads DGGITQSPKYLFRKEGQNVTLSCEQNLNHDAMYWYRQDPGQGLRLIYYSQIVNDFQKGDIAEGYSVSREKKESFPLTVTSAQKNPTAFYLCASSREDRGVQPQHFGDGTRLSIL.

This CDR3 reads CASSLPDRVNGNTIYF. The CDR3, as DNA: TGCGCCAGCAGCTTGCCGGACAGGGTCAATGGAAACACCATATATTTT. This chain joins TRBV5-1 and TRBJ1-3; 8 bases fit TRBD1. Germline V gene data show CDR1 as SGHRS and CDR2 as YFSETQ. V shed 1 base, J shed 3 bases, and the junction held 6 bases outside the gene matches. This CDR3 has 16 residues.

This clone has only a few counts. The chain joins TRBV6-1 to TRBJ2-3; TRBD2 is a possible D gene (6 bases). CDR1 and CDR2 (germline): MNHNS, SASEGT. The CDR3 length is 14 residues. Trimming left V 5 bases short and J 3 bases short, with 12 bases between. CDR3 sequence: CASSTPSGTDTQYF. In DNA, the CDR3 is TGTGCCAGCAGTACGCCCAGCGGGACAGATACGCAGTATTTT.

As DNA, the CDR3 is TGTGCCAGCAGTTTCGGGGAGACAGGGAGGAACAATGAGCAGTTCTTC. The encoded protein is CASSFGETGRNNEQFF. This chain joins TRBV6-6 and TRBJ2-1, with a weak D call TRBD1 (7 bases). The V gene lost 4 bases and the J gene lost 5 bases, with 18 bases spanning the gap. The CDR3 sequence is 16 residues long. The germline gives CDR1 MNHNY, CDR2 SVGAGI (reference sequence).